This is a list of T cell receptor beta chains from one sample in a study of tumor and adjacent non-tumor tissue in lung cancer. From the multiplex PCR reads, TCRdb called clonotypes with MiXCR, one entry per CDR3 protein. The table shows 100,000 or so distinct CDR3 sequences, with roughly two thirds occurring only once. The sample consisted of distant non-tumor lung tissue. These receptors all stem from a man aged 30 to 39 with non-small cell lung cancer. Each CDR3 is given with its conserved first and last residue. D genes are given only for firm matches. Only part of the rows carry a size: once, few, many, or a class if the clone is expanded.

TRBD1	once	TRBV11-2	TRBJ1-2	CASQGQVKYGYTF	TGTGCCAGCCAGGGACAGGTTAAATATGGCTACACCTTC
.	.	TRBV11-1	TRBJ2-1	CTSSHPRHPKGHEQFF	TGTACCAGCAGCCACCCCCGACATCCGAAGGGCCACGAGCAGTTCTTC
.	.	TRBV20-1	TRBJ1-2	CNAKDGLYGYTF	TGCAATGCTAAGGACGGCCTCTATGGCTACACCTTC
.	.	TRBV7-9	TRBJ1-1	CASSRDGGRAEAFF	TGTGCCAGCAGCCGAGACGGCGGGAGGGCTGAAGCTTTCTTT
.	.	TRBV12-3/TRBV12-4	TRBJ2-1	CASSVPDREVRDEQFF	TGTGCCAGTAGTGTCCCGGATAGGGAGGTTCGCGATGAGCAGTTCTTC
.	many	TRBV12-3/TRBV12-4	TRBJ1-1	CASSLGTAEAFF	TGTGCCAGCAGTCTAGGGACGGCTGAAGCTTTCTTT
TRBD1	once	TRBV6-1	TRBJ2-1	CASSERWDRVNNERFF	TGTGCCAGCAGTGAACGGTGGGACAGGGTAAATAATGAGCGGTTCTTC
.	once	TRBV4-1	TRBJ2-7	CASSQDSGASYEQYF	TGCGCCAGTAGCCAAGACTCAGGGGCATCCTACGAGCAGTATTTC
TRBD1	many	TRBV29-1	TRBJ2-3	CSALTTGGVRDTQYF	TGCAGCGCCCTCACGACAGGGGGTGTTCGAGATACGCAGTATTTT
TRBD2	many	TRBV5-4	TRBJ2-7	CASSSRGGGQTYEQYF	TGTGCCAGCAGCTCCCGAGGCGGGGGTCAAACCTACGAGCAGTACTTC
TRBD2	.	TRBV11-2	TRBJ2-1	CGSSHVQRGAGGQFF	TGTGGCAGCAGCCATGTGCAGCGGGGGGCCGGAGGGCAGTTCTTC
.	once	TRBV10-2	TRBJ1-6	CASSGPGASPLHF	TGCGCCAGCAGTGGACCTGGGGCTTCACCCCTCCACTTT
.	.	TRBV6-2/TRBV6-3	TRBJ2-2	CASSKDHGELFF	TGTGCCAGCAGTAAGGACCATGGGGAGCTGTTTTTT
.	many	TRBV11-2	TRBJ1-1	CTSSSRPRGAFF	TGTACCAGCAGCTCTCGGCCCCGCGGGGCTTTCTTT
TRBD1	once	TRBV20-1	TRBJ1-2	CSVKDRAAYGYTF	TGCAGTGTTAAAGACAGGGCTGCATATGGCTACACCTTC
TRBD1	many	TRBV30	TRBJ1-1	CAWSVSLRGSAEAFF	TGTGCCTGGAGTGTGTCCCTCAGGGGGAGCGCTGAAGCTTTCTTT
.	once	TRBV5-4	TRBJ2-1	CVSSLGGNEHFF	TGTGTCAGCAGCTTGGGTGGGAATGAGCACTTCTTC
TRBD1	.	TRBV12-3/TRBV12-4	TRBJ2-7	CTSSPPGGDEQCF	TGTACCAGCAGCCCTCCAGGGGGCGATGAGCAGTGCTTC
.	.	TRBV11-2	TRBJ2-3	CATRLRRTDTDSQYF	TGTGCCACCAGACTTCGACGGACCGACACAGATTCGCAGTATTTT
TRBD2	.	TRBV6-2/TRBV6-3	TRBJ2-1	CASSYRDYNGQFF	TGTGCCAGCAGTTACCGGGACTACAACGGGCAGTTCTTC
.	once	TRBV24-1	TRBJ2-1	CVTSDLEGLNEQSF	TGTGTCACCAGTGATTTGGAGGGACTCAATGAGCAGTCCTTC
TRBD1	few	TRBV14	TRBJ1-1	CASSTYRGSDTEAFF	TGTGCCAGCAGCACGTACAGGGGTTCGGACACTGAAGCTTTCTTT
TRBD2	.	TRBV11-2	TRBJ2-1	CASSLRVRLAGACNEQFF	TGTGCCAGCAGCTTACGGGTCAGGCTAGCGGGGGCCTGCAATGAGCAGTTCTTC
.	.	TRBV4-2	TRBJ2-1	CTSSPAPDVQFF	TGTACCAGCAGCCCAGCCCCGGATGTGCAGTTCTTC
.	few	TRBV4-1	TRBJ1-5	CASSLFGGRDSNQPQHF	TGCGCCAGCAGCCTCTTTGGGGGCCGAGATAGCAATCAGCCCCAGCATTTT
TRBD1	.	TRBV6-1	TRBJ1-2	CASSEVQGAYGFTF	TGTGCCAGCAGTGAGGTACAGGGGGCTTATGGCTTCACCTTC
.	many	TRBV13	TRBJ1-3	CASSKSIYSGNTIYF	TGTGCCAGCAGTAAAAGCATTTACTCTGGAAACACCATATATTTT
TRBD1	few	TRBV20-1	TRBJ2-3	CNARTGQVLWADTQYF	TGCAATGCTAGAACCGGACAGGTTTTATGGGCAGATACGCAGTATTTT
TRBD1	many	TRBV12-5	TRBJ2-1	CASGYRQGARNEQFF	TGTGCTAGTGGTTACAGACAGGGGGCGCGGAATGAGCAGTTCTTC
TRBD1	.	TRBV11-3	TRBJ1-1	CASEGQPLNTEALF	TGTGCCAGTGAGGGACAGCCCCTTAACACTGAAGCTTTATTT
.	.	TRBV6-2/TRBV6-3	TRBJ2-5	CACNHLGETQYF	TGTGCCTGCAATCACTTAGGAGAGACCCAGTACTTC
.	.	TRBV20-1	TRBJ2-1	CSSRPTGRASGRINEQFF	TGCAGTTCTAGACCGACAGGGAGGGCTAGCGGAAGGATTAATGAGCAGTTCTTC
.	.	TRBV12-3/TRBV12-4	TRBJ2-1	CASSFGVGEQLF	TGTGCCAGCAGTTTCGGGGTGGGGGAGCAGCTCTTC
.	.	TRBV6-1	TRBJ1-2	CASSEASVVLYGYTF	TGTGCTAGCAGTGAAGCTTCCGTGGTACTCTATGGCTACACCTTC
.	.	TRBV4-1	TRBJ2-1	CASSQDGGGQQFF	TGCGCCAGCAGCCAAGATGGTGGGGGACAGCAGTTCTTC
TRBD2	once	TRBV7-2	TRBJ2-5	CASRSGSSETQYF	TGTGCCAGCAGAAGCGGGAGCAGCGAGACCCAGTACTTC
TRBD2	many	TRBV10-2	TRBJ2-5	CASSQSAGGGETQYF	TGCGCCAGCAGTCAATCGGCGGGGGGGGGGGAGACCCAGTACTTC
TRBD1	.	TRBV7-8	TRBJ2-3	CASNHRHRGMGTDTQYF	TGTGCCAGCAACCATAGGCACAGGGGTATGGGCACAGATACGCAGTATTTT
.	once	TRBV12-3/TRBV12-4	TRBJ2-3	CANSPLAGTQYF	TGTGCCAACAGTCCACTAGCTGGGACGCAGTATTTT
TRBD2	.	TRBV20-1	TRBJ2-5	CSARDCLAGDQETQYF	TGCAGTGCTAGAGATTGTCTAGCGGGGGACCAAGAGACACAGTACTTC
TRBD2	.	TRBV11-1	TRBJ2-7	CVSSLGGTTYKQYF	TGTGTCAGCAGCTTGGGAGGGACTACCTACAAGCAGTACTTC
.	.	TRBV12-3/TRBV12-4	TRBJ2-5	CASRRTSLETQYF	TGTGCCAGTAGAAGGACTTCCCTAGAGACCCAGTACTTC
.	.	TRBV6-5	TRBJ2-7	CASRPGHLYEQYF	TGTGCCAGCAGACCGGGACACCTCTACGAGCAGTACTTC
.	many	TRBV4-2	TRBJ1-1	CASRGFINTEAFF	TGTGCCAGCAGGGGCTTCATAAACACTGAAGCTTTCTTT
TRBD2	.	TRBV20-1	TRBJ2-3	CSANNPGGRGDTQYF	TGCAGTGCTAACAACCCGGGAGGGCGGGGAGATACACAGTATTTT
.	.	TRBV20-1	TRBJ1-1	CSAAGDWNTETFF	TGCAGTGCTGCAGGGGACTGGAACACTGAAACTTTCTTT
TRBD1	many	TRBV20-1	TRBJ2-2	CSAQGQGANTGELFF	TGCAGTGCCCAGGGACAGGGGGCAAACACCGGGGAGCTGTTTTTT
.	.	TRBV20-1	TRBJ2-1	CSATLATHDFNEQFF	TGCAGTGCTACTCTAGCGACCCACGACTTCAACGAGCAGTTCTTC
.	.	TRBV11-2	TRBJ2-1	CASSPTSGGYDEQFF	TGTGCCAGCAGCCCGACTAGTGGGGGGTACGATGAGCAGTTCTTC
.	many	TRBV20-1	TRBJ1-5	CSARDFGEINQPQHF	TGCAGTGCTAGAGATTTCGGGGAAATCAATCAGCCCCAGCATTTT
TRBD1	.	TRBV11-2	TRBJ2-3	CVSSLTTGAGTDTQYF	TGTGTCAGCAGCTTGACGACAGGGGCGGGGACAGATACGCAGTATTTC
.	.	TRBV6-4	TRBJ2-1	CASSDSRGSSYNGQFF	TGTGCCAGCAGTGACTCGAGGGGGAGCTCCTACAACGGGCAGTTCTTC
.	.	TRBV7-9	TRBJ2-7	CVSSPVGGSSYEQYF	TGTGTCAGCAGCCCGGTCGGGGGAAGCTCCTACGAGCAGTACTTC
TRBD1	.	TRBV20-1	TRBJ2-3	CSARPGQGCTDMQYF	TGCAGTGCTAGACCGGGACAGGGATGCACAGATATGCAGTATTTT
TRBD2	.	TRBV5-6	TRBJ2-6	CASSPHGRGGSSFGANVLTF	TGTGCCAGCAGCCCCCACGGTCGGGGGGGCTCCTCATTTGGGGCCAACGTCCTGACTTTC
.	.	TRBV4-1	TRBJ2-1	CASSRPWELSYNEQFF	TGCGCCAGCAGCCGCCCGTGGGAGCTGAGTTATAATGAGCAGTTCTTC
.	once	TRBV4-1	TRBJ1-5	CASNVDLGTNQPQHF	TGCGCCAGCAACGTTGATCTCGGGACCAATCAGCCCCAGCATTTT
.	once	TRBV20-1	TRBJ2-5	CSARGHIGTQYF	TGCAGTGCCAGAGGACACATAGGGACCCAGTACTTC
.	.	TRBV5-6	TRBJ1-1	CAGSSFIATEAFF	TGTGCCGGCAGCTCGTTTATAGCCACTGAAGCTTTCTTT